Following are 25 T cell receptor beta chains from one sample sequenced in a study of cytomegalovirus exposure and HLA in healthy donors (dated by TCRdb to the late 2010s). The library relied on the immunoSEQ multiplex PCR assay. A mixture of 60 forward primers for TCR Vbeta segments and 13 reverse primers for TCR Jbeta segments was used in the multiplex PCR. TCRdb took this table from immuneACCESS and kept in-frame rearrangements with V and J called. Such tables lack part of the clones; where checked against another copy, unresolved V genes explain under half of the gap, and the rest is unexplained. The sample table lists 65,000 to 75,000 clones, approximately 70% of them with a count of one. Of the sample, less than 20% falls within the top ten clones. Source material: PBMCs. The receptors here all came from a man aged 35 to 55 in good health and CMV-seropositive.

In nucleotides, the CDR3 is TGTGCCAGCTGTCGCGATGGACAAGACTCCTACGAGCAGTACTTC. Encoded protein: CASCRDGQDSYEQYF. This chain uses TRBV2 with TRBJ2-7, with D possibly TRBD1 on 5 matching bases. Germline-derived CDR1 and CDR2 are SNHLY and FYNNEI. The CDR3 extends over 15 amino acids. Deletions cut 8 bases from V and 0 bases from J, with 17 bases between.

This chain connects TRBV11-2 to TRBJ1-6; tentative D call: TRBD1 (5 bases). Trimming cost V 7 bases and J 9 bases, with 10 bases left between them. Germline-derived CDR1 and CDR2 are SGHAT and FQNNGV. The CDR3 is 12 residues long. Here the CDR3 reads CASTPGFSPLHF. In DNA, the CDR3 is TGTGCCAGCACCCCAGGGTTTTCACCCCTCCACTTT.

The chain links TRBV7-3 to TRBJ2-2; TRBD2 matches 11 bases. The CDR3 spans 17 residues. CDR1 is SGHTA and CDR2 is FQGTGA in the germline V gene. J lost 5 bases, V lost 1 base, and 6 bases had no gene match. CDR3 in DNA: TGTGCCAGCAGCTTAATCACTAGCGGGAGTAGGACCGGGGAGCTGTTTTTT. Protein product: CASSLITSGSRTGELFF.

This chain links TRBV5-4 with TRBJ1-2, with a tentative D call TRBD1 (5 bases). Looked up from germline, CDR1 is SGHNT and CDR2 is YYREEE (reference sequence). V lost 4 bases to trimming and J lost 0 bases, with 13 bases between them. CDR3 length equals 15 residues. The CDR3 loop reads CASSQGGWSNYGYTF. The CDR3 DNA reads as TGTGCCAGCAGCCAGGGAGGCTGGTCTAACTATGGCTACACCTTC.

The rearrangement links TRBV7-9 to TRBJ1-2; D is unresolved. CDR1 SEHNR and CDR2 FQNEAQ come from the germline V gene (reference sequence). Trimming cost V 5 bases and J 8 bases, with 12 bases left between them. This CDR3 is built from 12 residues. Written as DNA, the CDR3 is TGTGCCAGCAGCCCTTTGGCTTTGGGCTACACCTTC. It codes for CASSPLALGYTF.

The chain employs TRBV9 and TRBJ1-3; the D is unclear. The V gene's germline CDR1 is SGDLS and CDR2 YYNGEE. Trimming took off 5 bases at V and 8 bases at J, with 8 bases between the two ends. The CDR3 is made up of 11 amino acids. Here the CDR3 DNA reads TGTGCCAGCAGTTACGGGGACACCATATATTTT. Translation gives CASSYGDTIYF. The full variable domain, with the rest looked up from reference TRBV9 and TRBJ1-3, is DSGVTQTPKHLITATGQRVTLRCSPRSGDLSVYWYQQSLDQGLQFLIQYYNGEERAKGNILERFSAQQFPDLHSELNLSSLELGDSALYFCASSYGDTIYFGEGSWLTVV.

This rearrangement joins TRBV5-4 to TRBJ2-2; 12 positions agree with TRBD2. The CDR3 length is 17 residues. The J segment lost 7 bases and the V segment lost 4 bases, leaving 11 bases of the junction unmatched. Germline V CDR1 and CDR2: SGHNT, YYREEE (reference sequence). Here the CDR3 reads CASSVPSGGASDGELFF. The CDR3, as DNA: TGTGCCAGCAGCGTCCCTAGCGGGGGGGCCTCGGACGGGGAGCTGTTTTTT.

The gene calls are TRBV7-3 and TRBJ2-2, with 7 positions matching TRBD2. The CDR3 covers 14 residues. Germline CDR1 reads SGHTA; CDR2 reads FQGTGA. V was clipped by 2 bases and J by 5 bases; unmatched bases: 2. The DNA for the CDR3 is TGTGCCAGCAGCTTATCGGGGGGAACCGGGGAGCTGTTTTTT. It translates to CASSLSGGTGELFF.

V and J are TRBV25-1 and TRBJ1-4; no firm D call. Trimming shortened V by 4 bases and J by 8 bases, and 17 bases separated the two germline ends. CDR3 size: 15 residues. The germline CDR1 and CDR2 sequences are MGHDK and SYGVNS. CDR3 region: CASSGSGSAREKLFF. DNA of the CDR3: TGTGCCAGCAGTGGGTCTGGGTCGGCGAGGGAAAAACTGTTTTTT. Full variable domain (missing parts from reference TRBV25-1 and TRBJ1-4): EADIYQTPRYLVIGTGKKITLECSQTMGHDKMYWYQQDPGMELHLIHYSYGVNSTEKGDLSSESTVSRIRTEHFPLTLESARPSHTSQYLCASSGSGSAREKLFFGSGTQLSVL.

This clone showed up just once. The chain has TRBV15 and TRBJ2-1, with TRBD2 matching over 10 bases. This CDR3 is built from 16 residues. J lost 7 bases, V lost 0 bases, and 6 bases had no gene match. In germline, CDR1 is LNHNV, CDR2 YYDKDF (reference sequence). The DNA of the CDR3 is TGTGCCACCAGCAGAGAGGGAAGCGGGGGGGTAAATGAGCAGTTCTTC. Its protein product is CATSREGSGGVNEQFF.

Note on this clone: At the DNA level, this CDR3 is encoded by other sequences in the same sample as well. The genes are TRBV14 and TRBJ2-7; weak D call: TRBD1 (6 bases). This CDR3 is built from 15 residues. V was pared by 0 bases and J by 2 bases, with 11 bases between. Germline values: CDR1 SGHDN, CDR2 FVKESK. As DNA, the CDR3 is TGTGCCAGCAGCCAAGATATTGGACAGCCCTACGAGCAGTACTTC. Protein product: CASSQDIGQPYEQYF.

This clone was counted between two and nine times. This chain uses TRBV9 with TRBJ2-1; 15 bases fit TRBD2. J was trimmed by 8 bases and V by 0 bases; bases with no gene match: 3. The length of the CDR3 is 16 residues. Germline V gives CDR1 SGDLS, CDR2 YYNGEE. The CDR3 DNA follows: TGTGCCAGCAGCGTAGGGACTAGCGGGGGGGCCTATGAGCAGTTCTTC. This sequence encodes CASSVGTSGGAYEQFF.

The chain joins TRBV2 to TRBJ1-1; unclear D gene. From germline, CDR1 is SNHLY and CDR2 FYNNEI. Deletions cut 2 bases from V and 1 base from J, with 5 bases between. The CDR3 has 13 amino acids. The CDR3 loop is CASSENKNTEAFF. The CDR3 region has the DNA TGTGCCAGCAGTGAAAACAAGAACACTGAAGCTTTCTTT.

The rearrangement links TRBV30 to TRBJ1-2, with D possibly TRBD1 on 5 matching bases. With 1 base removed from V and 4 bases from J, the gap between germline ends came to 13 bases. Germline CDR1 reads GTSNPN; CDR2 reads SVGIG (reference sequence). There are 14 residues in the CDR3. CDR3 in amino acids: CAWSGFQGPYGYTF. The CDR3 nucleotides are TGTGCCTGGAGTGGATTCCAGGGCCCCTATGGCTACACCTTC.

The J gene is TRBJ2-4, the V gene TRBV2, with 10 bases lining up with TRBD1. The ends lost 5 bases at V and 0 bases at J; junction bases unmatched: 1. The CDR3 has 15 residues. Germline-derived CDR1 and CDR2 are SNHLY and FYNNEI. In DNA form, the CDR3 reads TGTGCCAGCAGTAGGACAGGGGGAGCCAAAAACATTCAGTACTTC. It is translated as CASSRTGGAKNIQYF.

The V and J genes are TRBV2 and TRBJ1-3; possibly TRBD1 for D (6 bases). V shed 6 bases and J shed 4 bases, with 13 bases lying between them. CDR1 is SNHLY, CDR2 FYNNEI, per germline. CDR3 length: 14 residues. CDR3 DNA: TGTGCCAGCAGACCGACAGGTTTCGGAAACACCATATATTTT. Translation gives CASRPTGFGNTIYF.

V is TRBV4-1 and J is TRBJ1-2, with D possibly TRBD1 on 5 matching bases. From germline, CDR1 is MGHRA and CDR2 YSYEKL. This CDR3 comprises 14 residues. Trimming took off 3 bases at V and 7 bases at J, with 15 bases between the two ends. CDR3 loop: CASSQETATSGYTF. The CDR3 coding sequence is TGCGCCAGCAGCCAGGAGACAGCGACCTCTGGCTACACCTTC.

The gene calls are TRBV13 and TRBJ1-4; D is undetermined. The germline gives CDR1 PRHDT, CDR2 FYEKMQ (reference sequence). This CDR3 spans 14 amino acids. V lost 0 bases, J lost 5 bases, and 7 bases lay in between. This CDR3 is CASSLGQINEKLFF. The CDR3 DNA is TGTGCCAGCAGCTTAGGACAGATAAATGAAAAACTGTTTTTT.

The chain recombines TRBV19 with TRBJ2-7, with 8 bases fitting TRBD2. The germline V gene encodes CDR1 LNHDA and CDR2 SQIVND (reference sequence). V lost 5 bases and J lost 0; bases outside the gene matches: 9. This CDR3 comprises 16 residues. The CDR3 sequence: CASSPWWGTSSYEQYF. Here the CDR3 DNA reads TGTGCCAGTAGTCCCTGGTGGGGGACTAGCTCCTACGAGCAGTACTTC.

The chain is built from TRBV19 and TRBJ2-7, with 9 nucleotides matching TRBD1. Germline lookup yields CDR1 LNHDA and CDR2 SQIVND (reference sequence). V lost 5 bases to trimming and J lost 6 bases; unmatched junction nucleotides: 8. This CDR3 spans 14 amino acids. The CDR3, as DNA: TGTGCCAGTAGTGCCCGGGACAGGGTGGGCGAGCAGTACTTC. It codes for CASSARDRVGEQYF.

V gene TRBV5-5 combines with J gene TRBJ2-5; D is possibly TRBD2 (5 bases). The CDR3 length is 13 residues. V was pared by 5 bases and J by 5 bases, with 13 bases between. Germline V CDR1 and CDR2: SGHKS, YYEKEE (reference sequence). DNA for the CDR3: TGTGCCAGCAGTGGCGGCGGGTGGGAGACCCAGTACTTC. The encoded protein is CASSGGGWETQYF.

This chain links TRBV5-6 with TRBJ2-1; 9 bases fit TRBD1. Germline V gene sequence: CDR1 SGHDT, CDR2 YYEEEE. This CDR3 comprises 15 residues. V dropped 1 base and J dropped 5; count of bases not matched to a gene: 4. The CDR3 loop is CASSLYRTGDNEQFF. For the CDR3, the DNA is TGTGCCAGCAGCTTGTATCGGACAGGGGACAATGAGCAGTTCTTC.

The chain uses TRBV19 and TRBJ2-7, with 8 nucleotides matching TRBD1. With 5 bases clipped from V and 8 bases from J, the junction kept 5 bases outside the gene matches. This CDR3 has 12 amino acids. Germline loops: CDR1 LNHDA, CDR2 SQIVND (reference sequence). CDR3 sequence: CASSSDRVKQYF. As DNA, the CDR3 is TGTGCCAGTAGTTCGGACAGGGTCAAGCAGTACTTC.

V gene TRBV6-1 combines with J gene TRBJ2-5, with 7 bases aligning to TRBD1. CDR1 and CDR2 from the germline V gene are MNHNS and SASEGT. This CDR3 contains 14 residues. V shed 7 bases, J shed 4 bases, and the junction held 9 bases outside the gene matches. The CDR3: CASTEQGRGETQYF. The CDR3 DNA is TGTGCCAGCACCGAACAGGGGAGAGGAGAGACCCAGTACTTC.

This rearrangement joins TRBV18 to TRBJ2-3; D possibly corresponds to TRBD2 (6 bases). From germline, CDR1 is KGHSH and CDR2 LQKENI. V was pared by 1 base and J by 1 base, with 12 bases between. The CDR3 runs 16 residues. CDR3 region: CASSPQVASGTDTQYF. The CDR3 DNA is TGTGCCAGCTCACCACAAGTGGCTAGCGGCACAGATACGCAGTATTTT.